The 10 T cell receptor beta chains in this list originate from one sample, sequenced in a study of blood T cell repertoires in COVID-19. Only in-frame clones appear in the TCRdb table, and some are missing; sequencing was by immunoSEQ multiplex PCR. This table holds 150,000 to 200,000 clones, roughly 91% found once. The sequencing sample was made of peripheral blood. The source of these receptors is a human donor in a cohort sampled during active COVID-19.

The rearrangement joins TRBV9 to TRBJ1-3; D unclear. CDR1 is SGDLS, CDR2 YYNGEE, per germline. The ends were cut back, 2 bases at V and 2 bases at J, with 8 bases in the middle. The CDR3 runs to 14 residues. The CDR3 DNA reads TGTGCCAGCAGCGTCGAAACACCTGGAAACACCATATATTTT. Translation: CASSVETPGNTIYF.

The chain joins TRBV19 to TRBJ1-6; 11 bases match TRBD1. The V gene end was trimmed by 9 bases and the J gene end by 9 bases; junction bases not matched to a gene: 7. Germline CDR1 and CDR2: LNHDA and SQIVND (reference sequence). The CDR3 consists of 14 residues. The CDR3 spells CASSTGTGGSPLHF. The CDR3 DNA reads as TGTGCCAGCTCCACCGGGACAGGGGGTTCACCCCTCCACTTT.

The V call is TRBV5-4, the J call TRBJ2-1; a weak D match, TRBD1 (6 bases). Germline V gene data show CDR1 as SGHNT and CDR2 as YYREEE (reference sequence). The CDR3 is 12 amino acids. V lost 5 bases and J 9 bases, leaving 12 bases between the germline ends. CDR3 sequence reads: CASSYTGIEQFF. CDR3 nucleotides: TGTGCCAGCAGTTATACAGGGATTGAGCAGTTCTTC.

This chain joins TRBV11-2 and TRBJ2-3, with 7 nucleotides matching TRBD2. The CDR3 sequence is 15 residues long. Germline assignment: CDR1 SGHAT and CDR2 FQNNGV. Germline trimming cut 4 bases from V and 1 base from J; bases unmatched to any gene: 5. CDR3 DNA: TGTGCCAGCAGCTCGGGAGGATGGGGCACAGATACGCAGTATTTT. Its translation is CASSSGGWGTDTQYF.

The V and J genes are TRBV5-1 and TRBJ1-4; D uncertain. The ends were cut back, 4 bases at V and 0 bases at J, with 7 bases in the middle. Germline V CDR1 and CDR2: SGHRS, YFSETQ. This CDR3 is 14 amino acids long. The CDR3 loop reads CASSEFATNEKLFF. CDR3 nucleotide sequence: TGCGCCAGCAGCGAGTTTGCAACTAATGAAAAACTGTTTTTT.

The chain links TRBV25-1 to TRBJ1-2, with TRBD1 matching over 7 bases. The CDR3 runs 13 residues. V lost 6 bases, J lost 4 bases, and 5 bases stayed unmatched. Germline CDR1 is MGHDK and CDR2 is SYGVNS. The CDR3 sequence: CASRGDSFYGYTF. In DNA, the CDR3 is TGTGCCAGCAGAGGGGACAGCTTCTATGGCTACACCTTC.

This sequence joins TRBV7-2 and TRBJ2-3, with D perhaps TRBD2 (6 bases). V was pared by 2 bases and J by 1 base, with 10 bases between. Per germline, CDR1 SGHTA and CDR2 FQGNSA. The CDR3 has 15 residues. The CDR3 DNA sequence: TGTGCCAGCAGCTTATTAGCGGACCGCACAGATACGCAGTATTTT. It translates to CASSLLADRTDTQYF.

The rearrangement joins TRBV18 to TRBJ1-1; D remains ambiguous. The V gene lost 2 bases and the J gene lost 10 bases, with 11 bases spanning the gap. Per the germline V gene, CDR1 is KGHSH and CDR2 is LQKENI. This CDR3 has 12 amino acids. CDR3 nucleotide sequence: TGTGCCAGCTCACCATCTCTACAGACAGCTTTCTTT. This translates into CASSPSLQTAFF.

The chain links TRBV28 to TRBJ2-7, with TRBD1 matching over 7 bases. Germline CDR1 is MDHEN and CDR2 is SYDVKM. Trimming at V came to 4 bases and at J to 4 bases, leaving 1 base not matched to a gene. The CDR3 has 12 residues. As DNA, the CDR3 is TGTGCCAGCAGTTACAGGGGTTACGAGCAGTACTTC. This encodes CASSYRGYEQYF. The variable domain in full, with the rest retrieved from reference TRBV28 and TRBJ2-7, is DVKVTQSSRYLVKRTGEKVFLECVQDMDHENMFWYRQDPGLGLRLIYFSYDVKMKEKGDIPEGYSVSREKKERFSLILESASTNQTSMYLCASSYRGYEQYFGPGTRLTVT.

The V call is TRBV6-2 or TRBV6-3, the J call TRBJ2-7, with 8 bases lining up with TRBD2. J gave up 7 bases and V 2 bases, and 16 bases lay outside the gene matches. The CDR3 consists of 17 residues. Germline V gene sequence: CDR1 MNHEY, CDR2 SVGEGT. The DNA of the CDR3 is TGTGCCAGCAGTTACGTGTTCGGGGGGGCGCAATGGGAAGAGCAGTACTTC. Amino acids: CASSYVFGGAQWEEQYF.